This TCR beta chain derives from a study of blood T cells in healthy people across ages. Across the whole study: Capture by template switching was about one barcoded beta molecule per two T cells. Study results and caveats: The study lacked donor CMV status, which possibly confounded expanded clonotype changes. Long-lived donors had more naive CD4+ cells and higher diversity than aged donors.

Ends included, the CDR3 has 14 residues. This clonotype was detected only a few times. Antigen unknown. No DNA is shown, since the ends of the CDR3 on it are uncertain; the CDR3 is the one TCRdb lists. A second PCR of roughly 7 to 11 cycles used a sample-barcoded 5' primer and a J-beta primer mix. TCRdb ran MiXCR on the 5' RACE reads and lists one entry per CDR3 protein. The table records approximately 810,000 distinct CDR3 sequences, 25% to 30% of them present only once. This TCR was sampled from a woman of 80 years or more in good health. The rearrangement joins TRBV12-3 or TRBV12-4 to TRBJ1-2; the table assigns TRBD1, which was not confirmed against the DNA. Sequencing was performed on blood. The CDR3 is CASSFGTGSNGCTF.